A single T cell receptor (beta chain) is shown here with its context. Its target is unknown. The CDR3 runs 11 residues. Trimming removed 6 bases at V and 0 bases at J, with 5 bases between. Germline V CDR1 and CDR2: SQVTM, ANQGSEA. The entry originates in a study of regulatory T cells in long-lasting Graves disease. Regarding the study as a whole: Thyroid tissue was not sampled; only peripheral blood was.

Investigators prepared the TCR beta libraries by applying iRepertoire HTBI primers and Arm-PCR of CDR3 regions. TCRdb reprocessed the multiplex PCR reads with MiXCR, giving one entry per CDR3 protein. The sample consists of around 480,000 distinct CDR3 sequences, 15% to 20% of them appearing once. Regarding time point: newly diagnosed GD, antithyroid drugs for less than 3 months. Extracted RNA from PBMCs served as the source of the TCR library. Another study also made use of these data, one on T cells in Graves' hyperthyroidism and ophthalmopathy.

This material consisted of peripheral blood mononuclear cells (PBMCs), taken at new diagnosis, from a patient treated with antithyroid drugs. The sequence was obtained from a man aged 35 to 55 with Graves disease. The V and J genes are TRBV29-1 and TRBJ1-2; D not certain. CDR3 sequence (DNA): TGCAGCGTAGCCGCTAACTATGGCTACACCTTC. This encodes CSVAANYGYTF.